The clone carrying this T cell receptor beta chain was picked up many times. The data derive from a study of T-cell reconstitution after alpha-beta-depleted transplantation in children. Unique molecular identifiers featured in how the TCRbeta library was prepared. TCRdb processed the PCR reads anew with MiXCR; each CDR3 protein has one entry. The data hold under 750,000 distinct CDR3 sequences, with 20% to 25% observed a single time. The sample was PBMCs, mostly from graft donor cells, taken 360 days after TCRalphabeta/CD19-depleted stem cell transplant. The TCR sequence derives from a boy under two years old who had a stem cell transplant for acute myeloid leukemia, so the T cells may come from the graft donor.

The CDR3 loop is CASSLTGYEQYF. Written as DNA, the CDR3 is TGTGCCAGCAGCTTAACCGGATACGAGCAGTACTTC. J is TRBJ2-7 and V is TRBV12-3 or TRBV12-4; D is undetermined. The V gene lost 6 bases and the J gene lost 4 bases, with 10 bases spanning the gap. This CDR3 is 12 amino acids long.